These 25 T cell receptor beta chains originate from one sample sequenced in a study of blood T cell repertoires in COVID-19. Some clones are missing from TCRdb's copy, which holds only in-frame ones; the method was immunoSEQ multiplex PCR. The repertoire has about 150,000 clones, roughly nine tenths of them found once; the top ten carry 0.5% to 0.55%. The sample comprised peripheral blood. Every receptor here comes from a man aged 50 to 60 with acute or convalescent COVID-19.

This clone was counted a few times. The V and J genes are TRBV5-1 and TRBJ1-2; 8 bases match TRBD1. The trim removed 0 bases at V and 1 base at J, leaving 5 bases unmatched. This CDR3 is built from 16 residues. Germline assignment: CDR1 SGHRS and CDR2 YFSETQ. CDR3 sequence (DNA): TGCGCCAGCAGCTTGGGGGACAGGATTGTTAACTATGGCTACACCTTC. It yields the protein CASSLGDRIVNYGYTF. The variable domain in full, with the rest retrieved from reference TRBV5-1 and TRBJ1-2, is KAGVTQTPRYLIKTRGQQVTLSCSPISGHRSVSWYQQTPGQGLQFLFEYFSETQRNKGNFPGRFSGRQFSNSRSEMNVSTLELGDSALYLCASSLGDRIVNYGYTFGSGTRLTVV.

The gene calls are TRBV5-4 and TRBJ1-2; the D gene is possibly TRBD1 (6 bases). Germline lookup yields CDR1 SGHNT and CDR2 YYREEE (reference sequence). V lost 7 bases and J 4 bases, leaving 23 bases between the germline ends. The CDR3 has 16 residues. The CDR3 nucleotides read TGTGCCAGCCGTAGCTTATTACAGGGCGCTATCTATGGCTACACCTTC. This encodes CASRSLLQGAIYGYTF.

The rearrangement links TRBV7-9 to TRBJ1-2; 8 nucleotides align to TRBD1. The CDR3 loop spans 13 amino acids. Germline-derived CDR1 and CDR2 are SEHNR and FQNEAQ (reference sequence). Trimming removed 6 bases from V and 5 bases from J; junction bases left unmatched: 5. CDR3 sequence: CASRTGEGYGYTF. The DNA of the CDR3 is TGTGCCAGCAGGACAGGGGAGGGTTATGGCTACACCTTC.

The chain's CDR3 is CASSEYRSNNQPQHF. CDR3 DNA: TGTGCCAGCAGTGAATACAGGTCTAACAATCAGCCCCAGCATTTT. The gene calls are TRBV6-1 and TRBJ1-5, with TRBD1 as a possible D gene (5 bases). The CDR3 consists of 15 residues. Looked up from germline, CDR1 is MNHNS and CDR2 is SASEGT. V lost 2 bases to trimming and J lost 3 bases, with 11 bases between them.

The CDR3 coding sequence is TGTGCCAGCAGCCAAGTTTCATCAGTCCTCCACTTT. Residues: CASSQVSSVLHF. The rearrangement links TRBV3-1 (or the pseudogene TRBV3-2) to TRBJ1-6; D not certain. The CDR3 sequence is 12 residues long. Germline CDR1 reads LGHDT; CDR2 reads YNNKEL (reference sequence). V was shortened by 1 base and J by 15 bases, with 10 bases between the two germline ends.

V and J are TRBV5-5 and TRBJ1-2, with D tentatively TRBD1 (6 bases). The CDR3 is 15 residues long. V was pared by 4 bases and J by 7 bases, with 20 bases between. Germline CDR1 and CDR2: SGHKS and YYEKEE (reference sequence). This CDR3 reads CASSPDPDRARGYTF. In DNA form, the CDR3 reads TGTGCCAGCAGCCCCGACCCGGACAGAGCCCGTGGCTACACCTTC.

The rearrangement uses TRBV5-8 and TRBJ1-2, with TRBD1 matching over 10 bases. The CDR3 covers 13 residues. Germline V gene lookup returns CDR1 SGHTS and CDR2 YDEGEE. The trim removed 2 bases at V and 8 bases at J, leaving 3 bases unmatched. This CDR3 reads CASSFGTGVGYTF. CDR3 sequence (DNA): TGTGCCAGCAGCTTTGGGACAGGGGTCGGCTACACCTTC.

The chain links TRBV19 to TRBJ1-5, with a possible D match to TRBD1 (5 bases). Trimming took off 2 bases at V and 4 bases at J, with 15 bases between the two ends. The CDR3 is made up of 16 amino acids. From germline, CDR1 is LNHDA and CDR2 SQIVND (reference sequence). CDR3 amino acids: CASSIYFQGRNQPQHF. The DNA for the CDR3 is TGTGCCAGTAGTATATATTTCCAGGGAAGGAATCAGCCCCAGCATTTT.

The chain couples TRBV7-2 to TRBJ1-6, with D possibly being TRBD1 (5 bases). CDR3 length equals 15 residues. Germline V lookup: CDR1 SGHTA, CDR2 FQGNSA. Between the trimmed V and J ends, which lost 4 bases and 8 bases, there was a span of 15 bases. This CDR3 reads CASSSGSGGYSPLHF. CDR3 in DNA: TGTGCCAGCAGCTCCGGGTCCGGGGGTTATTCACCCCTCCACTTT.

The chain employs TRBV6-5 and TRBJ1-1; 7 positions agree with TRBD1. Per the germline V gene, CDR1 is MNHEY and CDR2 is SVGAGI. The ends lost 6 bases at V and 1 base at J; junction bases unmatched: 8. The CDR3 has 15 residues. The CDR3 loop reads CASRHQQGPNTEAFF. In nucleotides, the CDR3 is TGTGCCAGCAGACATCAACAGGGGCCGAACACTGAAGCTTTCTTT.

V usage is TRBV6-5 and J usage is TRBJ1-1, with D possibly matching TRBD1 (6 bases). Trimming took 6 bases from V and 1 from J, leaving 9 bases between them. Per the germline V gene, CDR1 is MNHEY and CDR2 is SVGAGI. This CDR3 is built from 13 residues. The chain's CDR3 is CASRDRGNTEAFF. Written as DNA, the CDR3 is TGTGCCAGCAGGGACAGAGGGAACACTGAAGCTTTCTTT.

The rearrangement joins TRBV7-9 to TRBJ2-7; 7 nucleotides line up with TRBD2. V shed 1 base and J 0 bases; nucleotides not matched to a gene: 6. Germline CDR1 and CDR2: SEHNR and FQNEAQ (reference sequence). There are 16 residues in the CDR3. CDR3: CASSLGRGEYSYEQYV. DNA for the CDR3: TGTGCCAGCAGCTTAGGTCGGGGGGAATACTCCTACGAGCAGTACGTC.

The chain links TRBV28 to TRBJ1-1, with D possibly being TRBD1 (5 bases). Trimming removed 2 bases at V and 1 base at J, with 8 bases between. Looked up from germline, CDR1 is MDHEN and CDR2 is SYDVKM. CDR3 size: 14 residues. CDR3 DNA sequence: TGTGCCAGCAGTTTAACCAGGGCGAACACTGAAGCTTTCTTT. This translates into CASSLTRANTEAFF.

The rearrangement links TRBV6-5 to TRBJ2-5; possibly TRBD2 for D (6 bases). The length of the CDR3 is 15 residues. The germline V gene has CDR1 MNHEY and CDR2 SVGAGI. The V end lost 0 bases, the J end lost 5 bases, and 13 bases lay between the germline ends. This CDR3 is CASSYSIADAETQYF. The CDR3, as DNA: TGTGCCAGCAGTTACTCGATAGCGGATGCTGAGACCCAGTACTTC.

This chain uses TRBV27 with TRBJ2-5; 7 bases are shared with TRBD1. V was pared by 6 bases and J by 4 bases, with 11 bases of the junction left unmatched. Germline-derived CDR1 and CDR2 are MNHEY and SMNVEV (reference sequence). There are 15 residues in the CDR3. The CDR3 loop is CASRAGQVLGETQYF. The CDR3 region has the DNA TGTGCCAGCAGAGCTGGACAGGTCCTGGGAGAGACCCAGTACTTC.

A word on this clone: Other DNA sequences of this sample code for an identical CDR3. This chain uses TRBV4-1 with TRBJ1-4; the D gene is possibly TRBD1 (6 bases). The germline V gene has CDR1 MGHRA and CDR2 YSYEKL. The CDR3 spans 15 residues. Between the trimmed V and J ends, which lost 1 base and 3 bases, there was a span of 9 bases. CDR3 in DNA: TGCGCCAGCAGCCAAGTCCAGGGGTCTAATGAAAAACTGTTTTTT. Its protein product is CASSQVQGSNEKLFF.

This clone has only a few counts. The V gene is TRBV14, the J gene TRBJ1-1; maybe TRBD1 (5 bases). This CDR3 is 12 amino acids long. Germline CDR1 is SGHDN and CDR2 is FVKESK. Trimming removed 1 base from V and 8 bases from J, with 8 bases in between. This CDR3 reads CASSQVRAEAFF. CDR3 DNA: TGTGCCAGCAGCCAAGTCAGGGCAGAAGCTTTCTTT.

This CDR3 reads CASSGDSGNTIYF. The CDR3 bases are TGTGCCAGCTCCGGGGACTCTGGAAACACCATATATTTT. The J gene is TRBJ1-3, the V gene TRBV6-5; no firm D call. The germline CDR1 and CDR2 sequences are MNHEY and SVGAGI. This CDR3 has 13 residues. V lost 8 bases and J lost 0, with 8 bases in between.

The rearrangement uses TRBV29-1 and TRBJ2-2, with D possibly matching TRBD2 (5 bases). With 7 bases removed from V and 5 bases from J, the gap between germline ends came to 8 bases. Germline assignment: CDR1 SQVTM and CDR2 ANQGSEA. This CDR3 comprises 11 residues. CDR3 protein: CSARGTGELFF. CDR3 nucleotides: TGCAGCGCCCGGGGAACCGGGGAGCTGTTTTTT.

CDR3 sequence reads: CSVEVGGAGANVLTF. CDR3 sequence (DNA): TGCAGCGTTGAAGTCGGGGGGGCTGGGGCCAACGTCCTGACTTTC. The chain uses TRBV29-1 and TRBJ2-6; 8 bases align to TRBD2. The CDR3 sequence is 15 residues long. V was pared by 1 base and J by 2 bases, with 1 base of the junction left unmatched. Germline CDR1 reads SQVTM; CDR2 reads ANQGSEA.

This clone was recorded a few times. The V call is TRBV6-6, the J call TRBJ2-1; TRBD2 aligns across 9 bases. The CDR3 has 15 residues. Germline V lookup: CDR1 MNHNY, CDR2 SVGAGI (reference sequence). The ends lost 5 bases at V and 2 bases at J; junction bases unmatched: 4. The CDR3 DNA reads TGTGCCAGCAGTCTTAGCGGGGGTACCTACAATGAGCAGTTCTTC. It codes for CASSLSGGTYNEQFF.

V is TRBV28 and J is TRBJ1-2, with D unclear. The CDR3 contains 12 residues. Germline V gives CDR1 MDHEN, CDR2 SYDVKM. The V end was cut by 4 bases, the J end by 3 bases, with 6 bases between. CDR3 DNA sequence: TGTGCCAGCAGTTGGGCCTACTATGGCTACACCTTC. It is translated as CASSWAYYGYTF.

This sequence joins TRBV5-4 and TRBJ2-7, with TRBD1 matching over 7 bases. The CDR3 is 13 residues long. Looked up from germline, CDR1 is SGHNT and CDR2 is YYREEE (reference sequence). Trimming took 4 bases from V and 5 from J; bases not matched to a gene: 6. The CDR3 sequence: CASSPTGVHEQYF. DNA of the CDR3: TGTGCCAGCAGCCCTACAGGGGTCCACGAGCAGTACTTC.

This rearrangement joins TRBV2 to TRBJ2-1; 11 nucleotides match TRBD2. This CDR3 has 15 amino acids. Germline CDR1 is SNHLY and CDR2 is FYNNEI. J lost 4 bases, V lost 5 bases, and 4 bases had no gene match. CDR3 coding DNA: TGTGCCAGCAGTCTCCTAGCGGGGGGTTACAATGAGCAGTTCTTC. This encodes CASSLLAGGYNEQFF.

Here the CDR3 DNA reads TGTGCCAGCAGTTACGAAGGGGGCCGTGGTCATCCCCAGCATTTT. It codes for CASSYEGGRGHPQHF. This chain joins TRBV6-5 and TRBJ1-5; TRBD1 matches 7 bases. Germline V CDR1 and CDR2: MNHEY, SVGAGI. The V gene end was trimmed by 2 bases and the J gene end by 10 bases; junction bases not matched to a gene: 11. CDR3 length equals 15 residues.